This TCR beta chain is drawn from a study of blood T cell repertoires in COVID-19. The wider study: Sources were T cells, B-cell-depleted T cells, or PBMCs; the material itself was cDNA or gDNA.

The CDR3 runs 14 residues. V was cut by 5 bases and J by 0 bases, with 8 bases left in between. Germline assignment: CDR1 SNHLY and CDR2 FYNNEI. Each exposed participant met a COVID-19 case in the 2 weeks preceding study entry. Original analysis: Researchers report that nucleated cell counts were estimated from reference gene primer amplification. Only in-frame clones appear in the TCRdb table, and some are missing; sequencing was by immunoSEQ multiplex PCR. The V and J calls and clone size were taken over from that table, and D and trimming were inferred from the DNA. The sample has almost 350,000 clones, about 90% seen once.

The TCR was taken from a woman in her twenties or thirties who had been exposed to COVID-19. The sequenced sample consisted of PBMCs or T cells enriched from blood (not recorded which). This chain joins TRBV2 and TRBJ1-5; tentative D call: TRBD1 (5 bases). CDR3 sequence reads: CASSRQYSNQPQHF. DNA of the CDR3: TGTGCCAGCAGTCGACAGTATAGCAATCAGCCCCAGCATTTT.